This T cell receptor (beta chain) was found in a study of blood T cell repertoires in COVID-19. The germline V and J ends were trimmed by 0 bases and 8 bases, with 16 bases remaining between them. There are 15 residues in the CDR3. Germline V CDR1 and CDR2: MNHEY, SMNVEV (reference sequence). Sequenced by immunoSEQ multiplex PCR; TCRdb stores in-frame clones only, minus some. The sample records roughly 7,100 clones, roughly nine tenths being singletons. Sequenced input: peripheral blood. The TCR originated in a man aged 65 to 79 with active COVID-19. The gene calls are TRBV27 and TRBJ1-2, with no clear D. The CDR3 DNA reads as TGTGCCAGCAGTTTATCAGCCTCGGGGTCAGAGGGCTACACCTTC. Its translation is CASSLSASGSEGYTF.